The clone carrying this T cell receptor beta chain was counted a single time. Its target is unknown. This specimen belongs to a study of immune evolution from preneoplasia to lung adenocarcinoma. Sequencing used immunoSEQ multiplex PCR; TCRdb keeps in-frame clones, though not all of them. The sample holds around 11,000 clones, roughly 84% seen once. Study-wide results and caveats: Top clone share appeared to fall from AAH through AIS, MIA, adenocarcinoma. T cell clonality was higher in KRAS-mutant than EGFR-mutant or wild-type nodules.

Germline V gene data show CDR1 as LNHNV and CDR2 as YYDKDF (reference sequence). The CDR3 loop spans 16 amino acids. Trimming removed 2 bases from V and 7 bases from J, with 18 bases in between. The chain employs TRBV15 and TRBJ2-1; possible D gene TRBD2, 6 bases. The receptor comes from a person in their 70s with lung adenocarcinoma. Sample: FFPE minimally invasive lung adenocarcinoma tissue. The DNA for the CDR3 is TGTGCCACCAGCAGAACACGACTAGGACTGGGGAATGAGCAGTTCTTC. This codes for CATSRTRLGLGNEQFF.